These 8 T cell receptor beta chains originate from one sample sequenced in a study of glioma-infiltrating T cells. TCR alpha and beta CDR3 regions were amplified from RNA using iRepertoire nested multiplex PCR. TCRdb fed the multiplex PCR reads into MiXCR, producing one record per CDR3 protein. The data show around 350,000 distinct CDR3 sequences, with roughly two fifths seen just once and 12% held by the top ten. The material sequenced was glioma tissue, nonneoplastic brain tissue, or PBMCs (not recorded which). The source of these receptors is a human donor with low-grade glioma or glioblastoma, undergoing nonglioma brain surgery, or in good health (not recorded which).

This clonotype was observed a handful of times. V usage is TRBV5-1 and J usage is TRBJ1-6; D unclear. V was cut by 0 bases and J by 8 bases, with 3 bases left in between. Germline lookup yields CDR1 SGHRS and CDR2 YFSETQ. The CDR3 totals 12 residues. The CDR3 spells CASSLEDSPLHF. CDR3 nucleotides: TGCGCCAGCAGCTTGGAGGATTCACCCCTCCACTTT.

Concerning this clonotype itself: One end of the junction does not line up with germline, which may come from a read error. This sequence joins TRBV7-7 and TRBJ2-6, with a weak D call TRBD2 (5 bases). CDR1 is SSHAT, CDR2 FNYEAQ, per germline (reference sequence). The CDR3 is made up of 20 amino acids. The CDR3: CASSLAPIRERVSGANVLTF. In DNA form, the CDR3 reads TGTGCTAGCAGCTTAGCGCCGATTAGGGAACGAGTCTCTGGGGCCAACGTCCTGACTTTC. The whole variable domain, remainder taken from reference TRBV7-7 and TRBJ2-6, is GAGVSQSPRYKVTKRGQDVTLRCDPISSHATLYWYQQALGQGPEFLTYFNYEAQPDKSGLPSDRFSAERPEGSISTLTIQRTEQRDSAMYRCASSLAPIRERVSGANVLTFGAGSRLTVL.

This clonotype was detected ten times or more. The chain links TRBV20-1 to TRBJ2-7; the match to TRBD2 covers 11 bases. From germline, CDR1 is DFQATT and CDR2 SNEGSKA (reference sequence). This CDR3 has 16 amino acids. After removal of 3 bases from V and 4 bases from J, the junction contained 11 bases not matched to a gene. The CDR3 reads CSASIPSGRTGYEQYF. DNA for the CDR3: TGCAGTGCTAGTATTCCTAGCGGGAGGACAGGGTACGAGCAGTACTTC.

This clonotype was counted a few times. The chain uses TRBV4-1 and TRBJ2-1; 12 nucleotides agree with TRBD2. CDR3 length: 18 amino acids. The germline gives CDR1 MGHRA, CDR2 YSYEKL. V dropped 2 bases and J dropped 2; count of bases not matched to a gene: 7. CDR3: CASSQSLAGGLAYNEQFF. CDR3 in DNA: TGCGCCAGCAGCCAATCACTAGCGGGAGGCCTCGCCTACAATGAGCAGTTCTTC.

In the case of this clonotype: A junction end diverges from the germline sequence, so it may reflect a read error. The chain uses TRBV5-1 and TRBJ2-3; D ambiguous. This CDR3 is built from 14 residues. CDR1 is SGHRS and CDR2 is YFSETQ in the germline V gene. The CDR3 nucleotides read TGCGCCAGCAAGCTCGCTATACCCACAGATACGAAGTATTTT. This gives the protein CASKLAIPTDTKYF.

About this clonotype: With a much larger clone just one base away, this may be a read error. The rearrangement links TRBV27 to TRBJ2-5; TRBD1 matches 7 bases. Germline CDR1 and CDR2: MNHEY and SMNVEV (reference sequence). This CDR3 comprises 14 residues. In DNA, the CDR3 is TGTGACAGCAGTACTACGACAGGGTTCGAGACCCAGTACTTC. It translates to CDSSTTTGFETQYF.

This clonotype was observed many times. The rearrangement joins TRBV27 to TRBJ1-2; 7 bases agree with TRBD1. Germline values: CDR1 MNHEY, CDR2 SMNVEV (reference sequence). There are 15 residues in the CDR3. V trimming: 4 bases; J trimming: 8 bases; junction bases outside the gene matches: 13. The CDR3 sequence is CASSSGRGQVYGYTF. The CDR3 nucleotides read TGTGCCAGCAGTTCAGGAAGGGGGCAGGTCTACGGCTACACCTTC.

The chain employs TRBV28 and TRBJ2-1; 9 nucleotides line up with TRBD2. Germline CDR1 reads MDHEN; CDR2 reads SYDVKM. The CDR3 covers 16 residues. Trimming at V came to 2 bases and at J to 7 bases, leaving 9 bases not matched to a gene. CDR3 sequence: CASSLAGSSGINEQFF. The CDR3 DNA sequence: TGTGCCAGCAGTTTAGCGGGCTCTAGCGGGATAAATGAGCAGTTCTTC.